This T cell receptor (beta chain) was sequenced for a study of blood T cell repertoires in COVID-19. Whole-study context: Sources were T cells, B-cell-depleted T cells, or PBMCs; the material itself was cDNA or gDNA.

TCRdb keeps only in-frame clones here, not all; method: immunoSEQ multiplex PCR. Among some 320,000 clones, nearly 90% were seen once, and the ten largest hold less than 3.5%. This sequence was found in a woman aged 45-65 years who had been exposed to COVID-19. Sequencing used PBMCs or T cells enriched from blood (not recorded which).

The CDR3 DNA follows: TGTGCCAGCAGCTCGGGTAGACAGGGGGCTTCCTCAAGCTCTGGAAACACCATATATTTT. Translation gives CASSSGRQGASSSSGNTIYF. The chain joins TRBV5-4 to TRBJ1-3, with 10 bases that match TRBD1. V dropped 3 bases and J dropped 0; count of bases not matched to a gene: 15. The CDR3 covers 20 residues. The germline CDR1 and CDR2 sequences are SGHNT and YYREEE (reference sequence). Full variable domain (outside the CDR3, taken from reference TRBV5-4 and TRBJ1-3): ETGVTQSPTHLIKTRGQQVTLRCSSQSGHNTVSWYQQALGQGPQFIFQYYREEENGRGNFPPRFSGLQFPNYSSELNVNALELDDSALYLCASSSGRQGASSSSGNTIYFGEGSWLTVV.